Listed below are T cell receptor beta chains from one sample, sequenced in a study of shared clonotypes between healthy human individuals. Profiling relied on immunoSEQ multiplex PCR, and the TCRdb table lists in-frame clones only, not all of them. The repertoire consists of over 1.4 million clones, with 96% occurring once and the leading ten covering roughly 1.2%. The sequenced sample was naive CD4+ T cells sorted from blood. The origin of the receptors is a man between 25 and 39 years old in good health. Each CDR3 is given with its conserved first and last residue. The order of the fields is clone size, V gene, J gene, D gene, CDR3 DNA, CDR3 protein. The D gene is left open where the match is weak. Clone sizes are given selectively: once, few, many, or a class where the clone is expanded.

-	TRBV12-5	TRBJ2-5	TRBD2	TGTGCTAGTGGTTTGGCTAGCGGGAGACTAACAGAGACCCAGTACTTC	CASGLASGRLTETQYF
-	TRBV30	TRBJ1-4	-	TGTGCCTGGACCCAAGGGGGGGCAACTAATGAAAAACTGTTTTTT	CAWTQGGATNEKLFF
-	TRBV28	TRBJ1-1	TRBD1	TGTGCCAGCAGTATAAACAGGGGTGACACTGAAGCTTTCTTT	CASSINRGDTEAFF
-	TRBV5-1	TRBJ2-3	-	TGCGCCAGCAGCTCCGGGACCACAGATACGCAGTATTTT	CASSSGTTDTQYF
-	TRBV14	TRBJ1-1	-	TGTGCCAGCAGCCAAGGGTCCACTGAAGCTTTCTTT	CASSQGSTEAFF
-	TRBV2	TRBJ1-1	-	TGTGCCAGCCTAGACAGGAGGAACACTGAAGCTTTCTTT	CASLDRRNTEAFF
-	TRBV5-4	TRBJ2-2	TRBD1	TGTGCCAGCAGCTTAGAGGGGGCGCCCACCGGGGAGCTGTTTTTT	CASSLEGAPTGELFF
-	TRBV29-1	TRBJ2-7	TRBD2	TGCAGCGTCCCCACCCCTAGGGACTATCCCTACGAGCAGTACTTC	CSVPTPRDYPYEQYF
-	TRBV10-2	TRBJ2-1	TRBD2	TGCGCCAGCAGAAGAACCGGGACTAGCGGGAATGTTGATTACAATGAGCAGTTCTTC	CASRRTGTSGNVDYNEQFF
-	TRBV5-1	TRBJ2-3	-	TGCGCCAGCAGCTTGGTACAGGGTTTGGCGGATACGCAGTATTTT	CASSLVQGLADTQYF
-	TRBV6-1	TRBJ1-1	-	TGTGCCAGCAGTGAAGAATGGGGTCTGAACACTGAAGCTTTCTTT	CASSEEWGLNTEAFF
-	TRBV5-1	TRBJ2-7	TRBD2	TGCGCCAGCAGCTTGACCGGGACTAGCGGGAGGGCCGAGCAGTACTTC	CASSLTGTSGRAEQYF
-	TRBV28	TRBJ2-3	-	TGTGCCAGCAGAGAGACGACAGATACGCAGTATTTT	CASRETTDTQYF
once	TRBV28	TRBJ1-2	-	TGTGCCAGCAGTTTACAAGGGGGGTACTATGGCTACACCTTC	CASSLQGGYYGYTF
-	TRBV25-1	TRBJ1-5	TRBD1	TGTGCCAGCAGTGACGACAGGGCGAATCAGCCCCAGCATTTT	CASSDDRANQPQHF
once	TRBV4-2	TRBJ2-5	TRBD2	TGTGCCAGCAGCCAAGAGTTAGCGGGCCCTACACGGTACTTC	CASSQELAGPTRYF
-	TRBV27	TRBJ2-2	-	TGTGCCAGCAGATTGACCCTCCCGACCGGGGAGCTGTTTTTT	CASRLTLPTGELFF
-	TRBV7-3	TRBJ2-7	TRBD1	TGTGCCAGCAGCTTAAGGACAGGGTATGGAAGCGAGCAGTACTTC	CASSLRTGYGSEQYF
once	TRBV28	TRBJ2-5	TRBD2	TGTGCCAGCAGTTCTTTAGCGGGAGTGGTCGAGACCCAGTACTTC	CASSSLAGVVETQYF
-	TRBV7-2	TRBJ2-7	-	TGTGCCAGCAGCGGTTGGGACGGCCAGACCTACGAGCAGTACTTC	CASSGWDGQTYEQYF
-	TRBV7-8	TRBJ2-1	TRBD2	TGTGCCAGCAGCTTGGTAGGGTGGGCGGGAGGAATGCGCAATGAGCAGTTCTTC	CASSLVGWAGGMRNEQFF
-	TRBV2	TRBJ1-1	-	TGTGCCAGCAGTGAATGGGGGGAAGCTTTCTTT	CASSEWGEAFF
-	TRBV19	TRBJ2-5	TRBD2	TGTGCCAGTAGTACAAGGACTAGCGGGAGTGAGACCCAGTACTTC	CASSTRTSGSETQYF
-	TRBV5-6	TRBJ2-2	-	TGTGCCAGCAGCTTGTTGGGCTACGCGAACACCGGGGAGCTGTTTTTT	CASSLLGYANTGELFF
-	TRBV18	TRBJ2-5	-	TGTGCCAGCTCACCGCCCGGACAGCGAGAGACCCAGTACTTC	CASSPPGQRETQYF
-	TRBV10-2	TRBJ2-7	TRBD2	TGCGCCAGCAGAACCCTAGCGGGAGGGAAGGACGAGCAGTACTTC	CASRTLAGGKDEQYF
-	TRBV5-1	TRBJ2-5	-	TGCGCCAGCAGCTCGGACCCCCGAGGGTGGGAGACCCAGTACTTC	CASSSDPRGWETQYF
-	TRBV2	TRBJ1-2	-	TGTGCCAGCGTAAACCCCGGGGCGGGCATTGTTAATGGCTACACCTTC	CASVNPGAGIVNGYTF
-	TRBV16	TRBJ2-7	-	TGTGCCAGCAGCCCCTCCCGGTCAGTTGCCTACGAGCAGTACTTC	CASSPSRSVAYEQYF
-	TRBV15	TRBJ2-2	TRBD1	TGTGCCACCCAAAAAAAAGGACAGGGCGCGAACACCGGGGAGCTGTTTTTT	CATQKKGQGANTGELFF
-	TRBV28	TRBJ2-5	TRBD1	TGTGCCAGCAGTTCGACAGGGGGCTTAAAGACCCAGTACTTC	CASSSTGGLKTQYF
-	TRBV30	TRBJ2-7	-	TGTGCCTGGAACCGGTCGGGCCGCGAGCAGTACTTC	CAWNRSGREQYF
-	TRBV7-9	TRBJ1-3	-	TGTGCCAGCAGCTTAGCGGGGGGTGTCTCTGGAAACACCATATATTTT	CASSLAGGVSGNTIYF
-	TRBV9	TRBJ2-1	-	TGTGCCAGCAGCGTAGCCCCCCCCTACAATGAGCAGTTCTTC	CASSVAPPYNEQFF
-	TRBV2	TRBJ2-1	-	TGTGCCAGTCAGTGGTACAATGAGCAGTTCTTC	CASQWYNEQFF
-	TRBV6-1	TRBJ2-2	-	TGTGCCAGCAGTGTGGCAGTCACCGGGGAGCTGTTTTTT	CASSVAVTGELFF
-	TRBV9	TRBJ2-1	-	TGTGCCAGCAGCACTGACGTGTACAATGAGCAGTTCTTC	CASSTDVYNEQFF
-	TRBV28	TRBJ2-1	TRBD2	TGTGCCAGCAGTTTTATCGTACGTGCGGGACTAGCGGGAGACAATGAGCAGTTCTTC	CASSFIVRAGLAGDNEQFF
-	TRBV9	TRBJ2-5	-	TGTGCCAGCAGCGTAGGGGTAGGAGGTTTGTTGGAGACCCAGTACTTC	CASSVGVGGLLETQYF
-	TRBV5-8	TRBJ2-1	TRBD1	TGTGCCAGCAGCGTCGACAGGGTCTTTTTCAATGAGCAGTTCTTC	CASSVDRVFFNEQFF
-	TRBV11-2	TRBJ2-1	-	TGTGCCAGCAGCTTACCCGTGACTTTCGGCGAGCAGTTCTTC	CASSLPVTFGEQFF
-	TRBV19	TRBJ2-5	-	TGTGCCAGTAGTATAGGAAGGGGAGAGACCCAGTACTTC	CASSIGRGETQYF
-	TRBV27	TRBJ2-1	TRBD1	TGTGCCAGCAGTTTAACAGGGGGTTACAATGAGCAGTTCTTC	CASSLTGGYNEQFF
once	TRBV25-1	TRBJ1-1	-	TGTGCCAGCAGTGAATATACCGGGTTGAACACTGAAGCTTTCTTT	CASSEYTGLNTEAFF
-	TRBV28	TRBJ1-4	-	TGTGCCAGCAGTACGCAGGGGATGCTCTTCGAAAAACTGTTTTTT	CASSTQGMLFEKLFF
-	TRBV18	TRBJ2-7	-	TGTGCCAGCTCACCACGGATAGTACGACAGAAAAACCTCTACGAGCAGTACTTC	CASSPRIVRQKNLYEQYF
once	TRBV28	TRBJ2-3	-	TGTGCCAGCAGTTTTGGGCAGGAGAGCACAGATACGCAGTATTTT	CASSFGQESTDTQYF
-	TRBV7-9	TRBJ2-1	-	TGTGCCAGCATCCCTACCCCAAGCGGCCCTAGGTTGTTCTTC	CASIPTPSGPRLFF
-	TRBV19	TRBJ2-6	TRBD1	TGTGCCAGCCGGGACAGAATATCAACTGGGGCCAACGTCCTGACTTTC	CASRDRISTGANVLTF
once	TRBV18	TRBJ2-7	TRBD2	TGTGCCAGCTCACTTAGCGGGACCTACGAGCAGTACTTC	CASSLSGTYEQYF
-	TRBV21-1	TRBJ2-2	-	TGTGCCAGCAGCAACCAGGGGGGCGCGAGAAACACCGGGGAGCTGTTTTTT	CASSNQGGARNTGELFF
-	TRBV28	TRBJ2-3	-	TGTGCCAGCAGTTTATTGACTCAGAACACAGATACGCAGTATTTT	CASSLLTQNTDTQYF
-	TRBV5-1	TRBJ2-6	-	TGCGCCAGCAGCTTGTTACAGCTAAGCTCTGGGGCCAACGTCCTGACTTTC	CASSLLQLSSGANVLTF
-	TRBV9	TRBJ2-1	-	TGTGCCAGCAGCGTAGGAGGCGGAAACAACAATGAGCAGTTCTTC	CASSVGGGNNNEQFF
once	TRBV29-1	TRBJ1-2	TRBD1	TGCAGCGCCGGGCCGGACAGGGAGAACTATGGCTACACCTTC	CSAGPDRENYGYTF
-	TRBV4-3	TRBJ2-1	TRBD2	TGCGCCAGCAGCATACTAGCGGCCCCCTACAATGAGCAGTTCTTC	CASSILAAPYNEQFF
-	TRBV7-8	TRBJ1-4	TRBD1	TGTGCCAGCAGCTTAGTGAGACAGGGGCTAGAAAAACTGTTTTTT	CASSLVRQGLEKLFF
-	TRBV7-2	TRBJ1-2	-	TGTGCCAGCAGCTTAGGAACCTATGGCTACACCTTC	CASSLGTYGYTF